Below, one T cell receptor beta chain is given with its context. As yet, its antigen is unknown. These data are taken from a study of T cell responses to AZD1222 COVID-19 vaccine. General observations from the study: White British donors predominated, females outnumbered males, and clonal diversity was possibly underestimated.

With 5 bases clipped from V and 5 bases from J, the junction kept 8 bases outside the gene matches. Germline CDR1 reads SNHLY; CDR2 reads FYNNEI. This CDR3 is 16 amino acids long. Measured with immunoSEQ multiplex PCR; TCRdb has only the in-frame clones, and not every one. The sample includes tens of thousands of clones, around 92% seen only once; the top ten take just under 2%. Sequenced here: peripheral blood, sampled on day 0 of AZD1222 vaccination. The TCR was taken from an adult in good health. The chain uses TRBV2 and TRBJ1-6, with TRBD1 identical over 8 bases. CDR3 residues: CASSKGQDINNSPLHF. The CDR3 DNA follows: TGTGCCAGCAGTAAGGGACAGGACATCAATAATTCACCCCTCCACTTT.